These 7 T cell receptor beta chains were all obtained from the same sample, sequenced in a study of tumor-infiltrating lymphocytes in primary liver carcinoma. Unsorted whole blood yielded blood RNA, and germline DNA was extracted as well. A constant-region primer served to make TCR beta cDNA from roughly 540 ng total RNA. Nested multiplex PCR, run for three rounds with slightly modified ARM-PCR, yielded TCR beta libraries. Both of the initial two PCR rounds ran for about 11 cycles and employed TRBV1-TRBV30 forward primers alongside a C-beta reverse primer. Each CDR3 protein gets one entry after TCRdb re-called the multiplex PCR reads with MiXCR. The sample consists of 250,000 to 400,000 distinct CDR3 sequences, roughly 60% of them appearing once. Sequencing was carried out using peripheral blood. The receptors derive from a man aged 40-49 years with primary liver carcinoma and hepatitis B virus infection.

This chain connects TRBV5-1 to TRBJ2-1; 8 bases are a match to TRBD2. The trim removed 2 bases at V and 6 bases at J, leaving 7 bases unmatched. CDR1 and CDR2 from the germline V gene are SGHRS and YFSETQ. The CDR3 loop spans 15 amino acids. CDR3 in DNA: TGCGCCAGCAGCTTAACTAGCGGAGCTCTCAATGAGCAGTTCTTC. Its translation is CASSLTSGALNEQFF.

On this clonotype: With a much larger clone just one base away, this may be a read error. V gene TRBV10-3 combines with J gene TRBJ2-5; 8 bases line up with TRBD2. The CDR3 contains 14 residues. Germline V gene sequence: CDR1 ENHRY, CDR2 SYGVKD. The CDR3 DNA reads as TGTGTCACGGGGGCGGGAGGCCTTCAAGAGACCCAGTACTTC. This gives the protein CVTGAGGLQETQYF.

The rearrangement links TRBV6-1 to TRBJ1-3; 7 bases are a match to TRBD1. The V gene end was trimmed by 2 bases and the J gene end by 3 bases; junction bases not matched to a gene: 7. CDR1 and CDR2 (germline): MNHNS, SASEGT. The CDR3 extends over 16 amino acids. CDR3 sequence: CASSEQFYRGGNTIYF. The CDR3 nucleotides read TGTGCCAGCAGTGAACAATTTTACAGGGGTGGAAACACCATATATTTT.

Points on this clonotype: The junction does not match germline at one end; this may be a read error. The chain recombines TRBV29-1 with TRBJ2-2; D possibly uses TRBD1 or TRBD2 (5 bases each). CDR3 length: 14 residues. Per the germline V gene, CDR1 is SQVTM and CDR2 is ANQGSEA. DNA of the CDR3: TGCAGCGTCCTCGGTCAGGGACCCACCGGGGAGCTGTCTTTT. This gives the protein CSVLGQGPTGELSF.

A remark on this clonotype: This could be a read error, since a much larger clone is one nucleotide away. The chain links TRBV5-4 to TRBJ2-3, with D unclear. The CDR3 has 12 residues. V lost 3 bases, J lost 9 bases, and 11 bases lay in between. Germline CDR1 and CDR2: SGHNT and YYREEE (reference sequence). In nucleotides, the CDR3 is TGTGCCAGCAGCTACGAAAGGGTCACGCAGTATTTT. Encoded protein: CASSYERVTQYF.

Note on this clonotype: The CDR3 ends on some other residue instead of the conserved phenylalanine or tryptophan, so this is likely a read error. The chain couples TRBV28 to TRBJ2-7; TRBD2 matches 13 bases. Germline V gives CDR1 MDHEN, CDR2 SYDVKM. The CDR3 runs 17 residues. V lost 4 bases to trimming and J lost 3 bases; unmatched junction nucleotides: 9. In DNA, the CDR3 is TGTGCCAGCAGTTCACTAGCGGGAGGGCCCTCAGACTACGAGCAGTACCTC. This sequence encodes CASSSLAGGPSDYEQYL.

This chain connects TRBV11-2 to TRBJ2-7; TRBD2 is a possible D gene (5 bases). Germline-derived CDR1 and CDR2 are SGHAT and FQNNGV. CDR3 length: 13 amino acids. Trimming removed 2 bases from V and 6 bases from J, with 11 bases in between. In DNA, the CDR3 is TGTGCCAGCAGCTTAATCGGGGATGGCGAGCAGTACTTC. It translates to CASSLIGDGEQYF.